The next 12 T cell receptor beta chains were all read from a single sample in a study of T cell responses to AZD1222 COVID-19 vaccine. Assay: immunoSEQ multiplex PCR; the TCRdb copy retains only in-frame clones and omits some. The repertoire includes 95,000 to 100,000 clones, roughly 90% of them detected once, and 15% to 20% sits in the top ten. The material sequenced was peripheral blood, taken 28 days after the second AZD1222 dose. The receptors were gathered from an adult who received the AZD1222 COVID-19 vaccine.

V gene TRBV5-4 combines with J gene TRBJ1-6; D might be TRBD1 (5 bases). This CDR3 contains 14 residues. Per germline, CDR1 SGHNT and CDR2 YYREEE (reference sequence). V lost 5 bases and J lost 7, with 13 bases in between. In DNA, the CDR3 is TGTGCCAGCAGTCAGACAGCCGGGAATTCACCCCTCCACTTT. As protein: CASSQTAGNSPLHF.

The CDR3 reads CAGRAPYNSPLHF. CDR3 sequence (DNA): TGTGCCGGGCGGGCCCCGTATAATTCACCCCTCCACTTT. This chain joins TRBV30 and TRBJ1-6; D remains unclear. This CDR3 has 13 amino acids. V lost 8 bases to trimming and J lost 4 bases, with 12 bases between them. Germline CDR1 GTSNPN, CDR2 SVGIG (reference sequence).

This chain uses TRBV21-1 with TRBJ1-1. TRBV21-1 is given as a pseudogene. This CDR3 region has 14 residues. CDR3 region: CASTSEGGNTEAFF. The CDR3 DNA is TGTGCCAGCACCAGTGAGGGGGGGAACACTGAAGCTTTCTTT.

The table lists this clone with a few counts. The J gene is TRBJ2-1, the V gene TRBV6-4; TRBD2 agrees at 8 bases. J gave up 6 bases and V 6 bases, and 10 bases lay outside the gene matches. The germline V gene encodes CDR1 MRHNA and CDR2 SNTAGT. This CDR3 is built from 15 residues. In DNA, the CDR3 is TGTGCCAGCAGCCAAACTAGCGGAGCAGCCAATGAGCAGTTCTTC. It yields the protein CASSQTSGAANEQFF.

The gene calls are TRBV7-2 and TRBJ2-4; D gene ambiguous. This CDR3 has 12 residues. Trimming left V 6 bases short and J 9 bases short, with 12 bases between. Germline CDR1 SGHTA, CDR2 FQGNSA. The CDR3 is CASRYDGGIQYF. Written as DNA, the CDR3 is TGTGCCAGCAGGTATGATGGTGGCATTCAGTACTTC.

This chain uses TRBV2 with TRBJ2-1; D gene ambiguous. CDR1 and CDR2 (germline): SNHLY, FYNNEI. Between the trimmed V and J ends, which lost 0 bases and 7 bases, there was a span of 4 bases. The CDR3 runs to 12 residues. Here the CDR3 DNA reads TGTGCCAGCAGTGAAGCCGGGAATGAGCAGTTCTTC. Protein sequence: CASSEAGNEQFF.

The chain employs TRBV6-5 and TRBJ2-5; D gene uncertain. Trimming took 6 bases from V and 1 from J, leaving 9 bases between them. This CDR3 has 13 amino acids. Germline assignment: CDR1 MNHEY and CDR2 SVGAGI. The CDR3 bases are TGTGCCAGCAGCCAGGTTCGCCAAGAGACCCAGTACTTC. This codes for CASSQVRQETQYF.

The J gene is TRBJ1-1, the V gene TRBV15; the match to TRBD1 covers 10 bases. The CDR3 sequence is 16 residues long. Germline CDR1 and CDR2: LNHNV and YYDKDF (reference sequence). J was trimmed by 6 bases and V by 4 bases; bases with no gene match: 11. CDR3 coding DNA: TGTGCCACCAGCATCCGGACAGGGGGATCCGGGGCTGAAGCTTTCTTT. Translation gives CATSIRTGGSGAEAFF.

The chain carries TRBV30 and TRBJ1-3; D not certain. The V end lost 0 bases, the J end lost 4 bases, and 7 bases lay between the germline ends. The length of the CDR3 is 13 residues. Germline CDR1 and CDR2: GTSNPN and SVGIG (reference sequence). The CDR3 reads CAWSVLLGNTIYF. CDR3 coding DNA: TGTGCCTGGAGTGTACTTCTCGGAAACACCATATATTTT.

This chain links TRBV6-1 with TRBJ1-5; D uncertain. V gave up 2 bases and J gave up 8 bases, with 13 bases separating them. Per germline, CDR1 MNHNS and CDR2 SASEGT. This CDR3 has 14 residues. The CDR3 DNA sequence: TGTGCCAGCAGTGAAACCAGGTTTGAGAAGCCCCAGCATTTT. This codes for CASSETRFEKPQHF.

This clone was found once. The CDR3 region has the DNA TGCGCCAGCAGCTTAGACTTGGGGAAGAATTCACCCCTCCACTTT. It specifies CASSLDLGKNSPLHF. This chain uses TRBV5-1 with TRBJ1-6; D not resolved. Germline loops: CDR1 SGHRS, CDR2 YFSETQ. V was pared by 2 bases and J by 7 bases, with 13 bases between. The CDR3 has 15 residues.

V usage is TRBV11-3 and J usage is TRBJ2-5; TRBD2 matches 14 bases. The CDR3 has 17 residues. Germline V lookup: CDR1 SGHNT, CDR2 YENEEA. Trimming took 0 bases from V and 3 from J; bases not matched to a gene: 3. For the CDR3, the DNA is TGTGCCAGCAGCTTAGATTCGGGACTAGCGGGAGAAGAGACCCAGTACTTC. Amino acid sequence: CASSLDSGLAGEETQYF.